Listed below are T cell receptor beta chains from one sample, sequenced in a study of T cells in Graves' hyperthyroidism and ophthalmopathy. TCRdb ran MiXCR on the multiplex PCR reads and lists one entry per CDR3 protein. Of around 600,000 distinct CDR3 sequences in the sample, about 14% are singletons; the top ten hold around 13%. Specimen: blood. The receptors derive from a woman aged 45 to 65 with Graves' ophthalmopathy. Both conserved end residues are part of each CDR3. The order of the fields is clone size, D gene, V gene, J gene, CDR3 DNA, CDR3 protein. The D gene is left open where the match is weak. Clone sizes are given selectively: once, few, many, or a class where the clone is expanded.

clone size: many
D gene: -
V gene: TRBV27
J gene: TRBJ1-6
CDR3 DNA: TGTGCCAGCACCCCTTCGAGGGGAGGTAATTCACCCCTCCACTTT
CDR3 protein: CASTPSRGGNSPLHF

clone size: many
D gene: -
V gene: TRBV11-3
J gene: TRBJ2-1
CDR3 DNA: TGTGCCAGCAGCTTGACGGACAATGAGCAGTTCTTC
CDR3 protein: CASSLTDNEQFF

clone size: many
D gene: -
V gene: TRBV2
J gene: TRBJ2-2
CDR3 DNA: TGTGCCAGCAGTGCGTCGGGACGGAACACCGGGGAGCTGTTTTTT
CDR3 protein: CASSASGRNTGELFF

clone size: -
D gene: -
V gene: TRBV7-3
J gene: TRBJ1-1
CDR3 DNA: TGTGCCGGCAGCTTGAAGGGGGAACGAAACACTGAAGCTTTCTTT
CDR3 protein: CAGSLKGERNTEAFF

clone size: once
D gene: TRBD1
V gene: TRBV7-8
J gene: TRBJ1-5
CDR3 DNA: TGTGCCAGCAGCCACCAGGGACAGGGGGAGAATCAGCCCCAGCATTTT
CDR3 protein: CASSHQGQGENQPQHF

clone size: few
D gene: -
V gene: TRBV12-3/TRBV12-4
J gene: TRBJ1-2
CDR3 DNA: TGTGCCAGCAGTTTAATTGGGGGGCTGGGCTATGGCTACACCTTC
CDR3 protein: CASSLIGGLGYGYTF

clone size: many
D gene: TRBD1
V gene: TRBV5-1
J gene: TRBJ1-1
CDR3 DNA: TGCGCCAGCAGCTCGGGACAGGGGGCGAACACTGAAGCTTTCTTT
CDR3 protein: CASSSGQGANTEAFF

clone size: few
D gene: -
V gene: TRBV4-1
J gene: TRBJ2-7
CDR3 DNA: TGCGCCAGCAGCCAAGTTGGCAGGGCTGACTACGAGCAGTACTTC
CDR3 protein: CASSQVGRADYEQYF

clone size: many
D gene: TRBD1
V gene: TRBV4-1
J gene: TRBJ1-5
CDR3 DNA: TGCGCCAGCGCAGCGGGACAGGGGGAAGGCAATCAGCCCCAGCATTTT
CDR3 protein: CASAAGQGEGNQPQHF

clone size: -
D gene: -
V gene: TRBV6-2/TRBV6-3
J gene: TRBJ2-6
CDR3 DNA: TGTGCCAGCAGTTACCGTCCGGCTGGGGCCAACGTCCTGACTTTC
CDR3 protein: CASSYRPAGANVLTF

clone size: many
D gene: TRBD1
V gene: TRBV24-1
J gene: TRBJ1-2
CDR3 DNA: TGTGCCACCAGTGATTTGGCAGGGGGCGGTTTTGGTGGCTACACCTTC
CDR3 protein: CATSDLAGGGFGGYTF

clone size: -
D gene: -
V gene: TRBV14
J gene: TRBJ1-2
CDR3 DNA: TGTGCCAGCAGCCTGGACGAGAAATCCTATGGCTACACCTTC
CDR3 protein: CASSLDEKSYGYTF

clone size: many
D gene: TRBD1
V gene: TRBV6-1
J gene: TRBJ2-7
CDR3 DNA: TGTGCCAGCAGTGAGCTCTTATCAGGACAGGGATACGAGCAGTACTTC
CDR3 protein: CASSELLSGQGYEQYF

clone size: -
D gene: -
V gene: TRBV6-1
J gene: TRBJ1-1
CDR3 DNA: TGTGCCAGTTACGCAGGGGCCACTGAAGCTTTCTTT
CDR3 protein: CASYAGATEAFF

clone size: few
D gene: -
V gene: TRBV7-8
J gene: TRBJ1-5
CDR3 DNA: TGTGCCAGCAGCGTCGTGCCGGGGACCGGTAATCAGCCCCAGCATTTT
CDR3 protein: CASSVVPGTGNQPQHF

clone size: few
D gene: TRBD1
V gene: TRBV24-1
J gene: TRBJ2-7
CDR3 DNA: TGTGCCACCAGTGACTCCGACAGGGCTCTCGGCGAGCAGTACTTC
CDR3 protein: CATSDSDRALGEQYF

clone size: -
D gene: TRBD2
V gene: TRBV28
J gene: TRBJ2-3
CDR3 DNA: TGTGCCAGCAGTCACCTTCCAGGGTTAGGGCGGGAGGGGGGCACAGATACGCAGTATTTT
CDR3 protein: CASSHLPGLGREGGTDTQYF

clone size: many
D gene: -
V gene: TRBV6-2/TRBV6-3
J gene: TRBJ1-5
CDR3 DNA: TGTGCCAGCAGTCCCCCGCCGGCCGCCTTTCAGCATTTT
CDR3 protein: CASSPPPAAFQHF

clone size: -
D gene: -
V gene: TRBV27
J gene: TRBJ2-5
CDR3 DNA: TGTGCCAGCGCCCGAGGAACCGAGGAGACCCAGTACTTC
CDR3 protein: CASARGTEETQYF

clone size: -
D gene: -
V gene: TRBV4-3
J gene: TRBJ2-3
CDR3 DNA: TGCGCCAGCACACCGGAGACAGGAAACACAGATACGCAGTATTTT
CDR3 protein: CASTPETGNTDTQYF

clone size: few
D gene: TRBD1
V gene: TRBV11-2
J gene: TRBJ2-5
CDR3 DNA: TGTGCCAGCAGAGACCGGGACAGGGGGGGGACCCAGTACTTC
CDR3 protein: CASRDRDRGGTQYF

clone size: few
D gene: TRBD2
V gene: TRBV4-2
J gene: TRBJ2-3
CDR3 DNA: TGTGCCAGCAGCCGAACGAGGACTAGCGGCACAGATACGCAGTATTTT
CDR3 protein: CASSRTRTSGTDTQYF

clone size: many
D gene: -
V gene: TRBV5-1
J gene: TRBJ2-7
CDR3 DNA: TGCGCCAGCAGCGGAAGGGACGGCTTAAGTAAGGGGGAGCAGTACTTC
CDR3 protein: CASSGRDGLSKGEQYF

clone size: many
D gene: -
V gene: TRBV12-3/TRBV12-4
J gene: TRBJ2-7
CDR3 DNA: TGTGCCAGCACCTCCAATGTGGGGTCCGAGCAGTACTTC
CDR3 protein: CASTSNVGSEQYF

clone size: -
D gene: TRBD1
V gene: TRBV7-9
J gene: TRBJ2-3
CDR3 DNA: TGTGCCAGCAGCTTACCCCGGGACAGGGTCTCAGATACGCAGTATTTT
CDR3 protein: CASSLPRDRVSDTQYF

clone size: many
D gene: TRBD2
V gene: TRBV11-3
J gene: TRBJ2-3
CDR3 DNA: TGTGCCAGCAGCTCGGGACTAGCGGGAGCAACAGATACGCAGTATTTT
CDR3 protein: CASSSGLAGATDTQYF

clone size: -
D gene: TRBD2
V gene: TRBV20-1
J gene: TRBJ2-5
CDR3 DNA: TGCAGTGCTAGAGAACGCACTAGCGGGAGAAGGGGAGAGACCCAGTACTTC
CDR3 protein: CSARERTSGRRGETQYF

clone size: many
D gene: -
V gene: TRBV30
J gene: TRBJ2-7
CDR3 DNA: TGTGCCTGGAATTCCGGGACTCACTCCTACGAGCAGTACTTC
CDR3 protein: CAWNSGTHSYEQYF